The 10 T cell receptor beta chains given below trace back to one sample, sequenced in a study of shared clonotypes between healthy human individuals. TCRdb's copy holds only in-frame clones and misses some; the assay was immunoSEQ multiplex PCR. Here the sample spans approximately 810,000 clones, almost 95% being singletons. Naive CD8 cells were CD45RO-negative, positively selected for CCR7, excluding terminally differentiated effector memory CD45RA+ cells. The material sequenced was naive CD8+ T cells sorted from blood. These receptors were obtained from a man in his thirties or forties in good health.

The V gene is TRBV13, the J gene TRBJ2-3; 7 nucleotides line up with TRBD2. Trimming at V came to 6 bases and at J to 0 bases, leaving 6 bases not matched to a gene. This CDR3 region has 15 residues. CDR1 and CDR2 (germline): PRHDT, FYEKMQ (reference sequence). Written as DNA, the CDR3 is TGTGCCAGCAGTCGCAGCGGGGCTAGCACAGATACGCAGTATTTT. Translating gives CASSRSGASTDTQYF.

The chain employs TRBV29-1 and TRBJ2-3, with 7 bases lining up with TRBD2. Germline CDR1 reads SQVTM; CDR2 reads ANQGSEA. The trim removed 7 bases at V and 0 bases at J, leaving 4 bases unmatched. The CDR3 runs to 13 residues. DNA of the CDR3: TGCAGCGGACAACTAGCGAGCACAGATACGCAGTATTTT. Protein sequence: CSGQLASTDTQYF.

This chain links TRBV10-3 with TRBJ1-1; D not certain. In germline, CDR1 is ENHRY, CDR2 SYGVKD. CDR3 length: 15 amino acids. Trimming removed 0 bases at V and 0 bases at J, with 8 bases between. CDR3 sequence (DNA): TGTGCCATCAGTGAGTCGTTAGGGATGAACACTGAAGCTTTCTTT. Its protein product is CAISESLGMNTEAFF.

The rearrangement uses TRBV2 and TRBJ2-5, with 7 bases matching TRBD2. CDR1 is SNHLY and CDR2 is FYNNEI in the germline V gene. The CDR3 runs 14 residues. With V trimmed by 6 bases and J by 2 bases, 6 bases remained unmatched. The CDR3 DNA reads as TGTGCCAGCAGGAACGAAGCGGGGCAAGAGACCCAGTACTTC. Translated, it gives CASRNEAGQETQYF. The full variable domain, completed using reference TRBV2 and TRBJ2-5, is EPEVTQTPSHQVTQMGQEVILRCVPISNHLYFYWYRQILGQKVEFLVSFYNNEISEKSEIFDDQFSVERPDGSNFTLKIRSTKLEDSAMYFCASRNEAGQETQYFGPGTRLLVL.

CDR3 sequence: CSVGSGLGENIQYF. The CDR3 DNA reads as TGCAGCGTTGGGTCGGGCCTGGGGGAAAACATTCAGTACTTC. The chain links TRBV29-1 to TRBJ2-4; either TRBD1 or TRBD2 may fit D (5 bases each). The CDR3 is 14 amino acids. Per the germline V gene, CDR1 is SQVTM and CDR2 is ANQGSEA. Deletions cut 4 bases from V and 5 bases from J, with 15 bases between.

CDR3 amino acids: CSVFWGELFF. CDR3 coding DNA: TGCAGCGTTTTCTGGGGGGAGCTGTTTTTT. The chain has TRBV29-1 and TRBJ2-2; D not certain. Looked up from germline, CDR1 is SQVTM and CDR2 is ANQGSEA. The CDR3 is made up of 10 amino acids. The ends were cut back, 5 bases at V and 8 bases at J, with 6 bases in the middle.

On this clone: Other DNA variants within this sample encode the same CDR3. The chain is built from TRBV27 and TRBJ2-7; maybe TRBD2 (6 bases). This CDR3 has 14 residues. Germline V CDR1 and CDR2: MNHEY, SMNVEV (reference sequence). V lost 0 bases to trimming and J lost 3 bases, with 9 bases between them. The CDR3 sequence is CASSLSDGGYEQYF. CDR3 sequence (DNA): TGTGCCAGCAGTTTATCGGACGGGGGCTACGAGCAGTACTTC.

The chain couples TRBV5-1 to TRBJ1-2, with 7 bases identical to TRBD1. CDR1 SGHRS and CDR2 YFSETQ come from the germline V gene. The CDR3 is 14 amino acids. The trim removed 0 bases at V and 2 bases at J, leaving 1 base unmatched. This CDR3 reads CASSLARGNYGYTF. The CDR3 region has the DNA TGCGCCAGCAGCTTGGCCAGGGGGAACTATGGCTACACCTTC.

V and J are TRBV7-8 and TRBJ1-3, with D unclear. The CDR3 is 19 residues long. Per germline, CDR1 SGHVS and CDR2 FQNEAQ. V was trimmed by 5 bases and J by 0 bases, leaving 23 bases between them. CDR3 protein: CASSPNITENRFSGNTIYF. The DNA for the CDR3 is TGTGCCAGCAGCCCGAATATAACGGAGAATCGATTCTCTGGAAACACCATATATTTT.

The rearrangement uses TRBV27 and TRBJ2-2; 7 nucleotides align to TRBD1. The V segment lost 7 bases and the J segment 6 bases; nucleotides outside the gene matches: 8. The CDR3 totals 14 residues. Germline CDR1 MNHEY, CDR2 SMNVEV (reference sequence). CDR3 nucleotides: TGTGCCAGCACTGAGGACAGGTGGGCCGGGGAGCTGTTTTTT. As protein: CASTEDRWAGELFF.